The 15 T cell receptor beta chains reported below all come from one sample, sequenced in a study of blood T cell repertoires in COVID-19. TCRdb's table, derived via immunoSEQ multiplex PCR, lists solely in-frame clones and lacks some. The sample consists of 120,000 to 150,000 clones, over 80% of them appearing once. Sequencing used peripheral blood. These receptors were taken from a man between 50 and 59 years old who had recovered from COVID-19.

The gene calls are TRBV7-2 and TRBJ2-2, with TRBD2 matching 13 bases. Germline loops: CDR1 SGHTA, CDR2 FQGNSA. CDR3 length: 18 amino acids. J was trimmed by 6 bases and V by 5 bases; bases with no gene match: 12. CDR3 protein: CASSVKTSGGAVAGELFF. The CDR3 region has the DNA TGTGCCAGCAGCGTGAAAACTAGCGGGGGGGCCGTAGCCGGGGAGCTGTTTTTT.

The chain is built from TRBV4-1 and TRBJ1-5; possibly TRBD1 for D (6 bases). The CDR3 has 15 residues. V lost 1 base and J 4 bases, leaving 11 bases between the germline ends. Germline lookup yields CDR1 MGHRA and CDR2 YSYEKL. The CDR3 region has the DNA TGCGCCAGCAGCCAAGGCAACAGGGTTAATCAGCCCCAGCATTTT. Amino acids: CASSQGNRVNQPQHF.

V gene TRBV7-2 combines with J gene TRBJ2-3; 8 nucleotides agree with TRBD1. Germline CDR1 reads SGHTA; CDR2 reads FQGNSA. The CDR3 spans 15 residues. V dropped 2 bases and J dropped 1; count of bases not matched to a gene: 2. The CDR3 region has the DNA TGTGCCAGCAGCTTAAGGGGACAGGGCACAGATACGCAGTATTTT. Translating gives CASSLRGQGTDTQYF.

This clone was detected once. The V and J genes are TRBV2 and TRBJ1-4; no firm D call. The CDR3 is 13 amino acids. V lost 3 bases to trimming and J lost 8 bases, with 10 bases between them. Germline CDR1 reads SNHLY; CDR2 reads FYNNEI. CDR3 residues: CASSDLGEEKLFF. The CDR3 DNA is TGTGCCAGCAGTGACCTAGGAGAAGAAAAACTGTTTTTT.

This clone has a single count. The chain recombines TRBV5-1 with TRBJ2-5, with D possibly TRBD1 on 5 matching bases. Between the trimmed V and J ends, which lost 0 bases and 3 bases, there was a span of 9 bases. The germline gives CDR1 SGHRS, CDR2 YFSETQ. CDR3 length: 14 residues. The CDR3 region has the DNA TGCGCCAGCAGCTTGGGGACACAAAAAGAGACCCAGTACTTC. This codes for CASSLGTQKETQYF.

This chain joins TRBV19 and TRBJ1-5; 7 bases agree with TRBD1. Trimming at V came to 4 bases and at J to 11 bases, leaving 11 bases not matched to a gene. CDR3 length: 14 residues. Germline CDR1 reads LNHDA; CDR2 reads SQIVND (reference sequence). The CDR3 bases are TGTGCCAGTAGTACCTACAGGGGCCTGGTGGCCCAGCATTTT. It specifies CASSTYRGLVAQHF. Using reference TRBV19 and TRBJ1-5 for the parts outside the CDR3, the full variable domain is DGGITQSPKYLFRKEGQNVTLSCEQNLNHDAMYWYRQDPGQGLRLIYYSQIVNDFQKGDIAEGYSVSREKKESFPLTVTSAQKNPTAFYLCASSTYRGLVAQHFGDGTRLSIL.

V is TRBV18 and J is TRBJ1-2; D is ambiguous. Germline assignment: CDR1 KGHSH and CDR2 LQKENI. V was shortened by 2 bases and J by 2 bases, with 9 bases between the two germline ends. The CDR3 is 14 residues long. CDR3 amino acids: CASSPSVRNYGYTF. CDR3 DNA sequence: TGTGCCAGCTCACCATCGGTCAGGAACTATGGCTACACCTTC.

The chain couples TRBV18 to TRBJ2-7; 8 bases map to TRBD1. This CDR3 comprises 14 residues. V gave up 2 bases and J gave up 4 bases; unmatched junction bases: 4. Germline loops: CDR1 KGHSH, CDR2 LQKENI. CDR3 amino acids: CASSPGRGLYEQYF. The CDR3 coding sequence is TGTGCCAGCTCACCAGGCAGGGGGCTGTACGAGCAGTACTTC. Combining the CDR3 with reference TRBV18 and TRBJ2-7 gives the whole variable domain NAGVMQNPRHLVRRRGQEARLRCSPMKGHSHVYWYRQLPEEGLKFMVYLQKENIIDESGMPKERFSAEFPKEGPSILRIQQVVRGDSAAYFCASSPGRGLYEQYFGPGTRLTVT.

The chain links TRBV6-4 to TRBJ2-2, with D hard to call. Germline lookup yields CDR1 MRHNA and CDR2 SNTAGT. The CDR3 spans 14 residues. With 3 bases removed from V and 3 bases from J, the gap between germline ends came to 8 bases. DNA for the CDR3: TGTGCCAGCAGTGATGGGCCCGACACCGGGGAGCTGTTTTTT. Amino acids: CASSDGPDTGELFF.

This chain joins TRBV6-5 and TRBJ2-7; 7 nucleotides align to TRBD1. CDR1 is MNHEY, CDR2 SVGAGI, per germline. The CDR3 has 13 residues. The J segment lost 1 base and the V segment lost 6 bases, leaving 3 bases of the junction unmatched. The CDR3 is CASSRQGSYEQYF. The CDR3 coding sequence is TGTGCCAGCAGCCGACAGGGTTCCTACGAGCAGTACTTC.

The gene calls are TRBV5-4 and TRBJ2-2, with D possibly matching TRBD2 (5 bases). Between the trimmed V and J ends, which lost 4 bases and 0 bases, there was a span of 13 bases. The germline gives CDR1 SGHNT, CDR2 YYREEE (reference sequence). The CDR3 consists of 16 residues. CDR3 nucleotides: TGTGCCAGCAGCCCGGGTACTAGGACGAACACCGGGGAGCTGTTTTTT. Residues: CASSPGTRTNTGELFF.

The gene calls are TRBV7-8 and TRBJ2-4, with D unresolved. This CDR3 spans 13 amino acids. Germline loops: CDR1 SGHVS, CDR2 FQNEAQ. V was shortened by 5 bases and J by 1 base, with 6 bases between the two germline ends. CDR3 region: CASSPPAKNIQYF. For the CDR3, the DNA is TGTGCCAGCAGCCCCCCGGCCAAAAACATTCAGTACTTC.

The CDR3 protein is CASSSDRAAYNEQFF. Written as DNA, the CDR3 is TGTGCCAGCAGTTCCGACAGGGCAGCGTACAATGAGCAGTTCTTC. This chain uses TRBV28 with TRBJ2-1; the match to TRBD1 covers 7 bases. The CDR3 is made up of 15 amino acids. Germline values: CDR1 MDHEN, CDR2 SYDVKM. Trimming removed 4 bases from V and 4 bases from J; junction bases left unmatched: 7.

This clone was observed a handful of times. The J gene is TRBJ1-1, the V gene TRBV7-2, with D hard to call. CDR1 is SGHTA and CDR2 is FQGNSA in the germline V gene. The V gene lost 2 bases and the J gene lost 2 bases, with 6 bases spanning the gap. CDR3 length equals 13 residues. The DNA for the CDR3 is TGTGCCAGCAGCTTAAGAGGTAACACTGAAGCTTTCTTT. Encoded protein: CASSLRGNTEAFF.

The chain combines TRBV6-1 with TRBJ1-5; 8 bases line up with TRBD1. This CDR3 contains 15 residues. Trimming cost V 3 bases and J 1 base; bases outside gene matches: 2. Germline assignment: CDR1 MNHNS and CDR2 SASEGT. CDR3 coding DNA: TGTGCCAGCAGTGAGACAGGGGAGAGCAATCAGCCCCAGCATTTT. Translation gives CASSETGESNQPQHF.